The 19 T cell receptor beta chains given below trace back to one sample, sequenced in a study of T cells in localized non-small cell lung cancer. Assay used: immunoSEQ multiplex PCR; TCRdb lists only in-frame clones, some missing. The sample has around 70,000 clones, 70% to 85% seen once. The sample here was peripheral blood, taken before any cancer treatment. These receptors were taken from a female donor aged 60 or older with stage I lung adenocarcinoma.

The sample holds a few counts of this clone. This sequence joins TRBV10-3 and TRBJ2-2; weak D call: TRBD2 (5 bases). This CDR3 is 12 amino acids long. Deletions cut 8 bases from V and 4 bases from J, with 8 bases between. In germline, CDR1 is ENHRY, CDR2 SYGVKD. The CDR3 here is CAIDRGTGELFF. In nucleotides, the CDR3 is TGTGCCATCGATCGGGGCACCGGGGAGCTGTTTTTT.

The V gene is TRBV4-1, the J gene TRBJ2-3; 9 nucleotides align to TRBD1. CDR1 is MGHRA and CDR2 is YSYEKL in the germline V gene. Trimming at V came to 6 bases and at J to 5 bases, leaving 3 bases not matched to a gene. There are 13 residues in the CDR3. The CDR3 is CASRWTGEDTQYF. In nucleotides, the CDR3 is TGCGCCAGCAGATGGACAGGGGAAGATACGCAGTATTTT.

CDR3 nucleotides: TGTGCCAGCAGTGAGGGACAGGGGTGGCATCAGCCCCAGCATTTT. Translation: CASSEGQGWHQPQHF. The rearrangement uses TRBV6-1 and TRBJ1-5, with TRBD1 matching over 10 bases. Germline CDR1 is MNHNS and CDR2 is SASEGT. The CDR3 runs to 15 residues. The J segment lost 5 bases and the V segment lost 3 bases, leaving 4 bases of the junction unmatched.

The chain uses TRBV27 and TRBJ2-7; 10 nucleotides match TRBD1. CDR1 is MNHEY and CDR2 is SMNVEV in the germline V gene (reference sequence). V lost 5 bases, J lost 3 bases, and 4 bases stayed unmatched. This CDR3 is built from 14 residues. CDR3 region: CASSTGQGFYEQYF. The CDR3 coding sequence is TGTGCCAGCAGTACGGGACAGGGGTTCTACGAGCAGTACTTC.

The chain employs TRBV7-3 and TRBJ2-3, with a weak D call TRBD2 (6 bases). CDR3 length: 14 residues. Per germline, CDR1 SGHTA and CDR2 FQGTGA. Trimming shortened V by 3 bases and J by 2 bases, and 9 bases separated the two germline ends. The CDR3 sequence is CASSLSSATDTQYF. The CDR3 nucleotides are TGTGCCAGCAGCTTGTCTAGCGCCACAGATACGCAGTATTTT.

Written as DNA, the CDR3 is TGTGCCAGTAGTTCCCACTTGGAGACCCAGTACTTC. Translation: CASSSHLETQYF. The gene calls are TRBV19 and TRBJ2-5; D is undetermined. The ends were cut back, 5 bases at V and 5 bases at J, with 9 bases in the middle. Germline values: CDR1 LNHDA, CDR2 SQIVND (reference sequence). CDR3 length equals 12 residues.

The gene calls are TRBV7-3 and TRBJ2-2; D assignment may be TRBD1 or TRBD2 (5 bases each). This CDR3 has 15 amino acids. Germline V gene lookup returns CDR1 SGHTA and CDR2 FQGTGA. V dropped 4 bases and J dropped 1 base, with 10 bases sitting between them. The CDR3 DNA is TGTGCCAGCAGCTCGGGGACGGTGAACACCGGGGAGCTGTTTTTT. It specifies CASSSGTVNTGELFF.

V gene TRBV7-2 combines with J gene TRBJ1-1, with D possibly TRBD1 on 6 matching bases. The V end was cut by 5 bases, the J end by 0 bases, with 22 bases between. CDR3 length: 18 residues. Germline V gene lookup returns CDR1 SGHTA and CDR2 FQGNSA. CDR3: CASSRAGRGDPVNTEAFF. CDR3 coding DNA: TGTGCCAGCAGCCGCGCTGGCAGGGGAGATCCCGTGAACACTGAAGCTTTCTTT.

Here the CDR3 reads CASSLEVSSTGELFF. CDR3 DNA: TGTGCCAGCAGCTTAGAAGTGTCGTCCACCGGGGAGCTGTTTTTT. The rearrangement uses TRBV11-2 and TRBJ2-2, with D unclear. This CDR3 spans 15 amino acids. V was pared by 0 bases and J by 4 bases, with 9 bases between. Germline-derived CDR1 and CDR2 are SGHAT and FQNNGV.

This clone was observed a handful of times. The rearrangement links TRBV10-3 to TRBJ2-2, with D tentatively TRBD2 (7 bases). Germline V lookup: CDR1 ENHRY, CDR2 SYGVKD. The CDR3 has 17 residues. The V end was cut by 2 bases, the J end by 0 bases, with 13 bases between. In nucleotides, the CDR3 is TGTGCCATCAGTGAGGCGAGGGGGGGCGCGAACACCGGGGAGCTGTTTTTT. Translated: CAISEARGGANTGELFF.

This chain connects TRBV5-4 to TRBJ2-7; 9 nucleotides line up with TRBD1. With 3 bases clipped from V and 3 bases from J, the junction kept 4 bases outside the gene matches. Per the germline V gene, CDR1 is SGHNT and CDR2 is YYREEE (reference sequence). This CDR3 is 14 amino acids long. In DNA form, the CDR3 reads TGTGCCAGCAGCTGGGGGACAGGGAGCTACGAGCAGTACTTC. The encoded protein is CASSWGTGSYEQYF.

The chain recombines TRBV5-1 with TRBJ2-7; 12 bases line up with TRBD2. The V gene's germline CDR1 is SGHRS and CDR2 YFSETQ. The CDR3 contains 16 residues. After removal of 4 bases from V and 0 bases from J, the junction contained 5 bases not matched to a gene. CDR3 in DNA: TGCGCCAGCAGCCCAGGGACTAGCGGGTACTCCTACGAGCAGTACTTC. This translates into CASSPGTSGYSYEQYF.

This clone was seen only a few times. The chain couples TRBV10-3 to TRBJ2-7; 8 positions match TRBD2. CDR1 ENHRY and CDR2 SYGVKD come from the germline V gene. This CDR3 comprises 16 residues. Unmatched junction bases numbered 8, after V lost 4 bases and J lost 0 bases. Written as DNA, the CDR3 is TGTGCCATCAGTGTCGGACTAGCCTCCGGCTCCTACGAGCAGTACTTC. Translated, it gives CAISVGLASGSYEQYF.

This clone was counted a few times. The chain couples TRBV7-2 to TRBJ2-3, with 14 bases aligning to TRBD2. This CDR3 comprises 13 residues. V shed 8 bases and J 7 bases; nucleotides not matched to a gene: 2. Germline loops: CDR1 SGHTA, CDR2 FQGNSA. CDR3 coding DNA: TGTGCCAGCGGGACTAGCGGGAGTTATACGCAGTATTTT. Protein: CASGTSGSYTQYF.

This rearrangement joins TRBV5-1 to TRBJ2-5; no definite D call. Trimming shortened V by 2 bases and J by 1 base, and 9 bases separated the two germline ends. Germline V gene lookup returns CDR1 SGHRS and CDR2 YFSETQ. The CDR3 spans 14 residues. Here the CDR3 reads CASSFLGPQETQYF. Written as DNA, the CDR3 is TGCGCCAGCAGCTTTCTCGGGCCCCAAGAGACCCAGTACTTC.

The V gene is TRBV7-2, the J gene TRBJ2-6; no clear D. Trimming removed 2 bases from V and 0 bases from J, with 5 bases in between. The CDR3 covers 15 residues. CDR1 is SGHTA, CDR2 FQGNSA, per germline. CDR3 in amino acids: CASSLSFSGANVLTF. As DNA, the CDR3 is TGTGCCAGCAGCTTAAGTTTCTCTGGGGCCAACGTCCTGACTTTC.

V gene TRBV5-1 combines with J gene TRBJ2-1, with 7 bases lining up with TRBD2. CDR3 length: 15 amino acids. V was pared by 6 bases and J by 3 bases, with 9 bases of the junction left unmatched. Looked up from germline, CDR1 is SGHRS and CDR2 is YFSETQ. The CDR3 DNA sequence: TGCGCCAGCACCCTTGCGGGAGTGAACTACAATGAGCAGTTCTTC. Its translation: CASTLAGVNYNEQFF.

The V and J genes are TRBV2 and TRBJ1-1; 10 bases fit TRBD1. CDR3 length: 14 residues. From germline, CDR1 is SNHLY and CDR2 FYNNEI. V lost 5 bases to trimming and J lost 4 bases; unmatched junction nucleotides: 4. The CDR3 region has the DNA TGTGCCAGCAGTCCGGGACAGGGGTCCACTGAAGCTTTCTTT. It codes for CASSPGQGSTEAFF. The whole variable domain, remainder taken from reference TRBV2 and TRBJ1-1, is EPEVTQTPSHQVTQMGQEVILRCVPISNHLYFYWYRQILGQKVEFLVSFYNNEISEKSEIFDDQFSVERPDGSNFTLKIRSTKLEDSAMYFCASSPGQGSTEAFFGQGTRLTVV.

The chain couples TRBV4-2 to TRBJ2-3; 15 positions match TRBD2. V shed 0 bases, J shed 5 bases, and the junction held 18 bases outside the gene matches. Per germline, CDR1 LGHNA and CDR2 YNFKEQ. CDR3 length: 22 amino acids. CDR3 protein: CASSQDLSRGLAGGDEGDTQYF. The CDR3, as DNA: TGTGCCAGCAGCCAAGATCTCTCTAGGGGACTAGCGGGAGGTGATGAGGGAGATACGCAGTATTTT.